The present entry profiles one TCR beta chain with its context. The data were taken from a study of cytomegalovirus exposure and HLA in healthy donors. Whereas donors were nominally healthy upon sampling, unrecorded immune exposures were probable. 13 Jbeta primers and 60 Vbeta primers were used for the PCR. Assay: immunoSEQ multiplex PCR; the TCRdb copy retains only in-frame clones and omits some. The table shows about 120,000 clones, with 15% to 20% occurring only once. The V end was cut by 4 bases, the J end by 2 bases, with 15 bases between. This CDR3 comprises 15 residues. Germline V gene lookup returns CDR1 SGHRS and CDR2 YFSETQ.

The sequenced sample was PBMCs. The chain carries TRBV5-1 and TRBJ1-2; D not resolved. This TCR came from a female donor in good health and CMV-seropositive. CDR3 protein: CASSDPRQANYGYTF. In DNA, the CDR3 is TGCGCCAGCAGCGACCCTCGTCAGGCGAACTATGGCTACACCTTC.